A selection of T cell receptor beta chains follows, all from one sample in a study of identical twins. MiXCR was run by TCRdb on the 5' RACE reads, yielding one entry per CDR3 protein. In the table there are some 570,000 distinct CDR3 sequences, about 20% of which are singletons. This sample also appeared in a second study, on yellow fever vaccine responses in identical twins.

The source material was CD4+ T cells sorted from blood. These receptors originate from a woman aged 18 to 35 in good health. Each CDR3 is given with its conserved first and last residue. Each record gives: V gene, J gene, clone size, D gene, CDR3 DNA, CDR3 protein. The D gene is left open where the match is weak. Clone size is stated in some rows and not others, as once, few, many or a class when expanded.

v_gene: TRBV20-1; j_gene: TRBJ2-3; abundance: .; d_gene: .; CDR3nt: TGCAGTGCTAGAGATGGGAAGGAGACAGATACGCAGTATTTT; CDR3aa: CSARDGKETDTQYF
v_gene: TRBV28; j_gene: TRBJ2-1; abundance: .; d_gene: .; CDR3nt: TGTGCCAGCAGTTTAATGGGTGCTAGTGAGCAGTTCTTC; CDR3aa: CASSLMGASEQFF
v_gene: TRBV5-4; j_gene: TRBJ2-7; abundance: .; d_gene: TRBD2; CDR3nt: TGTGCCAGCAGCTATGGACTAGCGGGAACCCAACATTCTGTCTACGAGCAGTACTTC; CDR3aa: CASSYGLAGTQHSVYEQYF
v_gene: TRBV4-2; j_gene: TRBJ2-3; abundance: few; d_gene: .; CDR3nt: TGTGCCAGCAGCCGACAGGTAGAGGTTGTAGATACGCAGTATTTT; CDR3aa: CASSRQVEVVDTQYF
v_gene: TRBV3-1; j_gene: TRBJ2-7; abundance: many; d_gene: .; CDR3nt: TGTGCCAGCAGCCAATCCCACGAGCAGTACTTC; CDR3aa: CASSQSHEQYF
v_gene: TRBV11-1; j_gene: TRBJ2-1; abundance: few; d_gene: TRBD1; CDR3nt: TGTGCCAGCAGCTTAGCGGGGACAGGGTCCTCGGGGTCCTACAATGAGCAGTTCTTC; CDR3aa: CASSLAGTGSSGSYNEQFF
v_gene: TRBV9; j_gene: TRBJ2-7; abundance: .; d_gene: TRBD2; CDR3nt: TGTGCCAGCAGCGCCGGGACTATTTCCTACGAGCAGTACTTC; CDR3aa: CASSAGTISYEQYF
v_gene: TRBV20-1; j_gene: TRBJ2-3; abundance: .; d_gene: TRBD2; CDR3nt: TGCAGTGCTAGAGTTCCGACTAGCGGGAGGAGCACAGATACGCAGTATTTT; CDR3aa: CSARVPTSGRSTDTQYF
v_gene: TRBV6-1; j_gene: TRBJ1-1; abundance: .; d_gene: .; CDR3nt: TGTGCCAGCAGTGACACTGAAGCTTTCTTT; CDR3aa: CASSDTEAFF
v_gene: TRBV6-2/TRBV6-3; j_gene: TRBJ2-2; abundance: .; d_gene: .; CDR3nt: TGTGCCAGCGCGTTGCTCACCGGGGAGCTGTTTTTT; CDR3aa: CASALLTGELFF
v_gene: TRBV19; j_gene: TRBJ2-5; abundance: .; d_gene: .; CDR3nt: TGTGCCAGTAGTATTCTTAGGGGCCGGGGGATAGAGACCCAGTACTTC; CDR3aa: CASSILRGRGIETQYF
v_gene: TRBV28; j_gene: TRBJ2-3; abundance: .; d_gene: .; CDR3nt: TGTGCCAGCAGTTCTACCTTATCTACGCAGTATTTT; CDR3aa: CASSSTLSTQYF
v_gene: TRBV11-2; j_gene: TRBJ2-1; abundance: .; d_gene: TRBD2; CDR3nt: TGTGCCAGCAGCACACCCACTAGCGGGAGTTTTCATGAGCAGTTCTTC; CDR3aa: CASSTPTSGSFHEQFF
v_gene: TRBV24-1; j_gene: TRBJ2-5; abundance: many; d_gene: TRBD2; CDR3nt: TGTGCCACCAGTGACCCGGGGACTAGCGGGGATCAGACCCAGTACTTC; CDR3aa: CATSDPGTSGDQTQYF
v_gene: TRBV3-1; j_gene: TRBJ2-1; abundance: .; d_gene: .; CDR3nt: TGTGCCAGCAGCCGCGGAAGAGTCACCTCCAATGAGCAGTTCTTC; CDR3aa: CASSRGRVTSNEQFF
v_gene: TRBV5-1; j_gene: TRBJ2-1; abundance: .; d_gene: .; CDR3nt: TGCGCCAGCAGCCCCGACAGTACCATCTACAATGAGCAGTTCTTC; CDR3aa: CASSPDSTIYNEQFF
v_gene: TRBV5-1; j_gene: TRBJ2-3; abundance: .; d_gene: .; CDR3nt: TGCGCCAGCAGCTTGGTACTGGGGGCGGATACGCAGTATTTT; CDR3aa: CASSLVLGADTQYF
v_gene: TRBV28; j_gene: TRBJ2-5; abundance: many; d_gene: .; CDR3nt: TGTGCCAGCTCTACAGGGCTAAGGGAGACCCAGTACTTC; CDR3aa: CASSTGLRETQYF
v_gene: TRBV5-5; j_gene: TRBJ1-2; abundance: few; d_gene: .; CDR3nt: TGTGCCAGCAGCTTGGATGGACAGCCTAACTATGGCTACACCTTC; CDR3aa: CASSLDGQPNYGYTF
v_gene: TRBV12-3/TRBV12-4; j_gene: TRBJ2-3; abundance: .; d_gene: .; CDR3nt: TGTGCCAGCAGCCAAAGCGCCCTGGGCTCCACAGATACGCAGTATTTT; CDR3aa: CASSQSALGSTDTQYF
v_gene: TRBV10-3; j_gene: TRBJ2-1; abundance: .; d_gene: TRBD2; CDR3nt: TGTGCCATCAGTGAGTCGAAGACGGGGGGAAATGAGCAGTTCTTC; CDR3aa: CAISESKTGGNEQFF
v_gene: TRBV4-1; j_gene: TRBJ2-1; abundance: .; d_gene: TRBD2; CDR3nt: TGCACCAGCAGCCAGCACCTGGGGCTAGCGGATGGCAATGAGCAGTTCTTC; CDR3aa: CTSSQHLGLADGNEQFF
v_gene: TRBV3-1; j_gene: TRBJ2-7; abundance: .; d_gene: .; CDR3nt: TGTGCCAGCAGCCAAGAAGTGGCCGTGGCCTACGAGCAGTACTTC; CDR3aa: CASSQEVAVAYEQYF
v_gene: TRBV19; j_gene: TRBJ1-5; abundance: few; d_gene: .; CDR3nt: TGTGCCAGTAGTATTGGTCACGGCAATCAGCCCCAGCATTTT; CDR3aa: CASSIGHGNQPQHF
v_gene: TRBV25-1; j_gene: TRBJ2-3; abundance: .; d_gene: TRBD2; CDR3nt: TGTGCCAGCAGTGAGGGGAGCGGGAGTAAAGCAGATACGCAGTATTTT; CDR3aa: CASSEGSGSKADTQYF
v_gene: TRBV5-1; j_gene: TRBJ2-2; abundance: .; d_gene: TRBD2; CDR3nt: TGCGCCAGCAGCTTCGTTAGCGGGACGAACACCGGGGAGCTGTTTTTT; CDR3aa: CASSFVSGTNTGELFF
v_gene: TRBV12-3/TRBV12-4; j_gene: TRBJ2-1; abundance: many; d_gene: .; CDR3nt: TGTGCCAGCAGCCTCGGGACGGGGAGCTCCTACAATGAGCAGTTCTTC; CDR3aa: CASSLGTGSSYNEQFF
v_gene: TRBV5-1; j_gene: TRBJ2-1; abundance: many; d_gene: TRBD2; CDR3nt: TGCGCCAGCAGCTTGGGTCTAGCGGGAGTTGATGAGCAGTTCTTC; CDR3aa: CASSLGLAGVDEQFF
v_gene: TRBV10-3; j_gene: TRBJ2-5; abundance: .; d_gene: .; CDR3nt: TGTGCCATCAGTGACAGCATCGAGACCCAGTACTTC; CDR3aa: CAISDSIETQYF
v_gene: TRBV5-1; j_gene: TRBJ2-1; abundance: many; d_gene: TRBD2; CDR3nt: TGCGCCAGCAGCCTAGGACTAGCGGGAGGTCCGAACAATGAGCAGTTCTTC; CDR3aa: CASSLGLAGGPNNEQFF
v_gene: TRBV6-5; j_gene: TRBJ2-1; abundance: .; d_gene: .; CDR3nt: TGTGCCAGCAGGTTCGAATCGGGAGAGCAGTTCTTC; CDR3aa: CASRFESGEQFF
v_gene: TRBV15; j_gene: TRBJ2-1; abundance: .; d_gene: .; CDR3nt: TGTGCCACCAAAAGGGGAGATGGGCGGAATGAGCAGTTCTTC; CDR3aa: CATKRGDGRNEQFF
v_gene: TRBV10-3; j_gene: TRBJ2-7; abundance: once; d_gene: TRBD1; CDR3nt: TGTGCCGCCGGACAGGGACCCTACGAGCAGTACTTC; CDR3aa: CAAGQGPYEQYF
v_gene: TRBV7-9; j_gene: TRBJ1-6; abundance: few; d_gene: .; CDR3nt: TGTGCCAGCAGCTTAGGCACGGCTTCACCCCTCCACTTT; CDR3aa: CASSLGTASPLHF
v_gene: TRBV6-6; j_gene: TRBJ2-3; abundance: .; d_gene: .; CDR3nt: TGTGCCAGCACCGTTGATAGCAGGGATACGCAGTATTTT; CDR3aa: CASTVDSRDTQYF
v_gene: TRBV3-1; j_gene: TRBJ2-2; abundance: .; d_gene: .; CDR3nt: TGTGCCAGCAGCCGGTGGAACACCGGGGAGCTGTTTTTT; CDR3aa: CASSRWNTGELFF
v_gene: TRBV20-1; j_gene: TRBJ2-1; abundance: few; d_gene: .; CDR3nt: TGCAGTGGCTCCGGAGTCTACAATGAGCAGTTCTTC; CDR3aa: CSGSGVYNEQFF
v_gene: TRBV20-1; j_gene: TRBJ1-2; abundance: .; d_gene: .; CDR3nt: TGCAGTGCTCTACCGGGACAAGCATCCGGCTACACCTTC; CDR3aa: CSALPGQASGYTF
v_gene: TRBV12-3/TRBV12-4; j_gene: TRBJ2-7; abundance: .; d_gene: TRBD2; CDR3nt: TGTGCCAGCAGTCTGATAGCGGGAGGCTCTAGCTCCTACGAGCAGTACTTC; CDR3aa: CASSLIAGGSSSYEQYF
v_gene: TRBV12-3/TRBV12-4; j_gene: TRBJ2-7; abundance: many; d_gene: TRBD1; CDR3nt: TGTGCCAGCACCGGAACCGGGACAGGGACCTACGAGCAGTACTTC; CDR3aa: CASTGTGTGTYEQYF
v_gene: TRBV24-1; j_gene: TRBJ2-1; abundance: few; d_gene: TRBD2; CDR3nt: TGTGCCACCAGTGATTTCAGGACTAGACTTGATGAGCAGTTCTTC; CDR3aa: CATSDFRTRLDEQFF
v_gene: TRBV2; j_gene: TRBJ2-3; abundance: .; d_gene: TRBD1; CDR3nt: TGTGCCAGCAACAGGGGAGGCACAGATACGCAGTATTTT; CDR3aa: CASNRGGTDTQYF
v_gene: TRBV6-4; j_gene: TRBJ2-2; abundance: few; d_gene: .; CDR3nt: TGTGCCAGCAGTGAACGACCAGGGTCCGGGGAGCTGTTTTTT; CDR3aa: CASSERPGSGELFF
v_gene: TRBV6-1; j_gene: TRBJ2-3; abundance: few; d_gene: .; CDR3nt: TGTGCCAGCAGGGAGACTAGAGGACCCACAGATACGCAGTATTTT; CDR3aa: CASRETRGPTDTQYF
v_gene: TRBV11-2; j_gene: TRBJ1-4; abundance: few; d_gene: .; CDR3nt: TGTGCCAGCAGCTTAGAGGGTCAGATTGAAAAACTGTTTTTT; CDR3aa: CASSLEGQIEKLFF
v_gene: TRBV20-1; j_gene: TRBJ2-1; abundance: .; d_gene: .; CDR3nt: TGCAGTGCTAGAGATTACGGGGGGCTAAAGGCCGATGAGCAGTTCTTC; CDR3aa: CSARDYGGLKADEQFF
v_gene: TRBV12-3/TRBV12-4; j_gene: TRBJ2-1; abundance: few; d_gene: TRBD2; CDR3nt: TGTGCCAGCAGCCAGGCTCCCTATAGCGGGAGGTGGTCCTACAATGAGCAGTTCTTC; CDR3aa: CASSQAPYSGRWSYNEQFF
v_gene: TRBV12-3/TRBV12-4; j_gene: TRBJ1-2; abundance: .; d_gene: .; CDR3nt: TGTGCCAGCAGTCCGGGGGCGCGTAGTGGCTACACCTTC; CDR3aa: CASSPGARSGYTF
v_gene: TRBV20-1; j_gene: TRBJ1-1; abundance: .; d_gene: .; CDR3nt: TGCAGTGCTAGATATTCCCCCACTGAAGCTTTCTTT; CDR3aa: CSARYSPTEAFF
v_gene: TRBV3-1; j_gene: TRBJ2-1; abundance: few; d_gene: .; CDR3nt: TGTGCCAGCAGCCAAGGTCGGGGCAATGAGCAGTTCTTC; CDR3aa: CASSQGRGNEQFF
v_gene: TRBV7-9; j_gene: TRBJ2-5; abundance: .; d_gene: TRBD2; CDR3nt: TGTGCCAGCACCAGACGGGGGGGACCCGCAGAGGGCCAGTACTTC; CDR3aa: CASTRRGGPAEGQYF
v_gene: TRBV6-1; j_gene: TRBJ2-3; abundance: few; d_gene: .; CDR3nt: TGTGCCACCTCCCCCCGATGGGAAGATACGCAGTATTTT; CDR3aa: CATSPRWEDTQYF
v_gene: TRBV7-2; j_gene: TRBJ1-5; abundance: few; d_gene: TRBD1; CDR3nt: TGTGCCAGCAGCTTCTCGGGACAGGGATCATTTCAGCCCCAGCATTTT; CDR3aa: CASSFSGQGSFQPQHF
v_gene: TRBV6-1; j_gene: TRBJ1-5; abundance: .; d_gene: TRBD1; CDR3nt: TGTGCCAGCAGGGACAATACAGGGGGCGTTCAGCCCCAGCATTTT; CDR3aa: CASRDNTGGVQPQHF
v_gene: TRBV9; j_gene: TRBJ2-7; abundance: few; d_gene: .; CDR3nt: TGTGCCAGCAGCGAAGCGGTTCAGGGCTACGAGCAGTACTTC; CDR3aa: CASSEAVQGYEQYF
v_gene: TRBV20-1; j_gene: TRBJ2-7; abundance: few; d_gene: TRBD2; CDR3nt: TGCAGTGCTGAGAGGACTAGCGGGCCTAACGAGCAGTACTTC; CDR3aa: CSAERTSGPNEQYF
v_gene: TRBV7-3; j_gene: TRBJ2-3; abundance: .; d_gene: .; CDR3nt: TGTGCCAGCAGCTTAACGCACGGACCCACAGATACGCAGTATTTT; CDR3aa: CASSLTHGPTDTQYF
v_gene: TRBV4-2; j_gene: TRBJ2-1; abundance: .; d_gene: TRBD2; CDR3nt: TGTGCCAGCAGCCAGGAAATAGCGGGGTCCTACAATGAGCAGTTCTTC; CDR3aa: CASSQEIAGSYNEQFF
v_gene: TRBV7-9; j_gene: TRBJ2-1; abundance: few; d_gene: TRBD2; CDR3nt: TGTGCCAGCAGCGCGGGACTAGAATACAATGAGCAGTTCTTC; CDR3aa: CASSAGLEYNEQFF